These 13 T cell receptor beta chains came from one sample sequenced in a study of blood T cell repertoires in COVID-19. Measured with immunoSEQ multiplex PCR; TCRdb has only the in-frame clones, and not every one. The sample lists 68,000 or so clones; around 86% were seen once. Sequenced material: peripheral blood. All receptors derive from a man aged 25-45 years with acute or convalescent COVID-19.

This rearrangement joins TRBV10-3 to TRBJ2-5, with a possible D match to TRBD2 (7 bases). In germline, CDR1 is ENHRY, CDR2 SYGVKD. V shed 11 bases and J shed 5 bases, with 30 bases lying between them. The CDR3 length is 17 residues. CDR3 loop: CAARAGEGVDFRETQYF. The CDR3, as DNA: TGTGCCGCCCGAGCAGGGGAGGGGGTAGACTTTAGGGAGACCCAGTACTTC.

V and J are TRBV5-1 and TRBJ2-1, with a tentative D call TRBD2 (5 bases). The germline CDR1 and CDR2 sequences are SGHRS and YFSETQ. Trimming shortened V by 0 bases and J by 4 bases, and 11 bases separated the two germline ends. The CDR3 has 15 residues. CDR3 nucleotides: TGCGCCAGCAGCTTGGGGGAGTTAGGTTACAATGAGCAGTTCTTC. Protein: CASSLGELGYNEQFF.

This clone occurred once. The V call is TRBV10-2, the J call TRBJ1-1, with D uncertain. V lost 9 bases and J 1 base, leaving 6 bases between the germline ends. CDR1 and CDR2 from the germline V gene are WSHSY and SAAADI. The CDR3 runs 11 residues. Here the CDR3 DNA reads TGCGCCAGTCATCAGAACACTGAAGCTTTCTTT. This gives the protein CASHQNTEAFF.

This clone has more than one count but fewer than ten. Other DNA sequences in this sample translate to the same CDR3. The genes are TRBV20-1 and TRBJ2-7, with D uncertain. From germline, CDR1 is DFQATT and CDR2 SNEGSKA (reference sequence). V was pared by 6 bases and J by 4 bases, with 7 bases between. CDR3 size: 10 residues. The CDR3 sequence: CSARGYEQYF. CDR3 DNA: TGCAGTGCCCGCGGTTACGAGCAGTACTTC.

The CDR3 DNA reads as TGTGCCAGTAGTATAGTTCCTCGGAATTCACCCCTCCACTTT. Translation gives CASSIVPRNSPLHF. The chain uses TRBV19 and TRBJ1-6; the D is unclear. V dropped 1 base and J dropped 7 bases, with 8 bases sitting between them. Germline CDR1 and CDR2: LNHDA and SQIVND (reference sequence). There are 14 residues in the CDR3.

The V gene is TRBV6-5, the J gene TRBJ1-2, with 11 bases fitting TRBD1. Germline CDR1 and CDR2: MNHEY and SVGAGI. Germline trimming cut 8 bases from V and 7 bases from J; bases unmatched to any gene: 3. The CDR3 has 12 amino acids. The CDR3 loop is CASGQGAFGYTF. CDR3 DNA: TGTGCCAGCGGACAGGGGGCGTTTGGCTACACCTTC.

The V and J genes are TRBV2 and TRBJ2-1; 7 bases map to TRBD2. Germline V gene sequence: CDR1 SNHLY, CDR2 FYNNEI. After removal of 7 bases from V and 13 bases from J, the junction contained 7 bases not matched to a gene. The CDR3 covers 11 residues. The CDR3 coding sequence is TGTGCCAGCACCCGGACTAGTATTCAGTTCTTC. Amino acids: CASTRTSIQFF.

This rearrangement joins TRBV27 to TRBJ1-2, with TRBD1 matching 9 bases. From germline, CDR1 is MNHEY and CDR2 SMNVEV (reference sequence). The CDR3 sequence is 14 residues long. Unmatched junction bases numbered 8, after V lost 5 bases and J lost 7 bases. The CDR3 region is CASSQYRGRGGYTF. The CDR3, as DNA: TGTGCCAGCAGTCAATACAGGGGGCGTGGTGGCTACACCTTC.

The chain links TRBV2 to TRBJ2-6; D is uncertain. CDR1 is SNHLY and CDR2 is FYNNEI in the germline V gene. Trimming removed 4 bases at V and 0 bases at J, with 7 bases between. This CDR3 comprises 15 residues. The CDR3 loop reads CASSARLSGANVLTF. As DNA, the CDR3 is TGTGCCAGCAGTGCGAGACTCTCTGGGGCCAACGTCCTGACTTTC.

This CDR3 reads CSARGGNTQYF. The DNA for the CDR3 is TGCAGTGCTAGAGGAGGGAATACGCAGTATTTT. The chain joins TRBV20-1 to TRBJ2-3, with D possibly TRBD2 on 5 matching bases. CDR1 and CDR2 from the germline V gene are DFQATT and SNEGSKA (reference sequence). This CDR3 region has 11 residues. Trimming stripped 1 base from V and 7 bases from J, with 6 bases between.

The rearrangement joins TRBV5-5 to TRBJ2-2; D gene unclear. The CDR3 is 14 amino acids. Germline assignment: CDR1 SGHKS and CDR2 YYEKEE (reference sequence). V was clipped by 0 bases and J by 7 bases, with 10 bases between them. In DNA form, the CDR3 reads TGTGCCAGCAGCTTGGGACTCGATCTCGGGGAGCTGTTTTTT. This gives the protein CASSLGLDLGELFF.

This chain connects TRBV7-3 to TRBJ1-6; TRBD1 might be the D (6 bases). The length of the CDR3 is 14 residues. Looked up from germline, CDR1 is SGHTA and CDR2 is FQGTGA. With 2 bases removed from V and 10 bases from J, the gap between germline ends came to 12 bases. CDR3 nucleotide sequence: TGTGCCAGCAGCTTAGGGCAGGGGCCATCACCCCTCCACTTT. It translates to CASSLGQGPSPLHF.

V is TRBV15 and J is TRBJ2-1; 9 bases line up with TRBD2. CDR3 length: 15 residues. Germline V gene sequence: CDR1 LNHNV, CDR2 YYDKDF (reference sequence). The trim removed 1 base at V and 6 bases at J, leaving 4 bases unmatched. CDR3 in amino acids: CATSRGSGRSNEQFF. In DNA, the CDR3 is TGTGCCACCAGCAGAGGTAGCGGGAGATCCAATGAGCAGTTCTTC.